This T cell receptor beta chain was recorded in a study of breast tumors, draining lymph nodes, adjacent tissues (TCRdb year 2016). At the level of the whole study: Breast cancer patients provided tumor, adjacent nontumor tissue and axillary lymph nodes, and the study compared the TCR beta repertoires across these three sources. The study was designed to assess the relationships and possible T-cell exchange between tumor, surrounding tissue and draining lymph node repertoires in human breast cancer. The research as a whole found: In luminal-like breast cancer, tumor and nontumor tissue repertoires resembled each other significantly more than in basal-like breast cancer. Rather than being directly demonstrated, the conclusion that tumor T cells originate in lymph nodes was presented as consistent with a hypothesis. Tumor T-cell repertoires showed less diversity than lymph node repertoires and more diversity than nontumor tissue repertoires, and tumor T-cell repertoires showed preferential V and J gene usage. The data were considered consistent with most tumor T cells being derived from the lymph node and subsequently expanding within tumor tissue.

On this clonotype: What antigen it recognizes has not been identified. One end of the junction does not line up with germline, which may come from a read error.

CDR1 and CDR2, per the germline V gene (reference sequence), are LNHDA and SQIVND. The cysteine opens and the phenylalanine closes a CDR3 of 17 amino acids. Only CDR3 DNA remains: 51 bases, in frame from the first base. Sequencing instrument: Illumina HiSeq 2000. Multiplex PCR amplification was used to generate the TCR beta chain libraries. The amplified TCR beta chain products were analyzed by high-throughput sequencing. Using fastp at Q25 and MiXCR, TCRdb reprocessed the public reads and kept productive beta chains. Every distinct CDR3 protein forms one entry, paired with its most common genes and DNA. The sample contains about 52,000 distinct CDR3 sequences, 35% to 50% of them found a single time. About 10% of the sample rests with the top ten.

The chain is assembled from TRBV19 and TRBJ2-1, and 10 junctional nucleotides match TRBD2. The sequence was obtained from a female donor with breast cancer. Some clones in this sample may be carry-over from other donors' samples. The specimen was breast tumor tissue. The base sequence is TGTGCCAGTAGTGGGCTGTACAGCGGGAGGGCCGGGGATGAGCAGTCCTTC. It codes for CASSGLYSGRAGDEQSF.